This T cell receptor (beta chain) appears in the sequencing data of a study of beta chain features in type 1 diabetes. Study information: Age, gender and cell yields were similar between patients and healthy donors. Sorted cells, more than 95,000,000 in number, were examined across all samples.

Per donor, one heparinised blood draw averaged around 120 mL. Cell sorting via CD45RO/CCR7/CD25/CD127/CD95/CD27 was performed to obtain CD4+ naive, central memory, regulatory and stem cell-like memory cells. The CDR3 is made up of 17 amino acids. The germline CDR1 and CDR2 sequences are SEHNR and FQNEAQ (reference sequence). The ends lost 1 base at V and 3 bases at J; junction bases unmatched: 8. The sequenced template was cDNA made from the entire isolated RNA. Sequencing used immunoSEQ multiplex PCR; TCRdb keeps in-frame clones, though not all of them. Among 900,000 or so clones listed, about 17% were seen once.

The sequence was obtained from a woman between 18 and 29 years old in good health. The chain employs TRBV7-9 and TRBJ2-7; 11 nucleotides agree with TRBD1. Material for sequencing was naive CD4+ T cells from blood. The CDR3 DNA reads TGTGCCAGCAGCTTAGGCCTAACCGGGACAGGGGGCTACGAGCAGTACTTC. It encodes CASSLGLTGTGGYEQYF.